This T cell receptor beta chain is drawn from a study of blood T cell repertoires in COVID-19. Study information: Acute and convalescent COVID-19 specimens originated in the United States, Italy and Spain. T cells, B-cell-depleted T cells, or PBMCs provided the cDNA or gDNA that served as material.

TCRdb's table, derived via immunoSEQ multiplex PCR, lists solely in-frame clones and lacks some. In the table there are approximately 240,000 clones, around 87% of which are singletons. This receptor was taken from a woman in her twenties or thirties who had recovered from COVID-19. Material: peripheral blood.

In nucleotides, the CDR3 is TGTGCCAGCAGCTTGGCCGGACAGGGAGCAGATACGCAGTATTTT. Translated: CASSLAGQGADTQYF. The chain employs TRBV5-4 and TRBJ2-3; 8 bases match TRBD1. Trimming at V came to 0 bases and at J to 4 bases, leaving 4 bases not matched to a gene. CDR3 length: 15 residues. Per germline, CDR1 SGHNT and CDR2 YYREEE (reference sequence).